This TCR beta chain was observed in a study of memory CD4+ T cells and cytomegalovirus serostatus. Background on the study: Healthy Belgian adult donors included roughly ten CMV-positive and some 24 CMV-negative people. Study outcomes and limitations: Suggested: most of the CMV-linked TCR signature lies in CD4+ memory cells.

Losses at the gene ends were 6 bases for V and 4 bases for J; bases not matched to a gene: 11. CDR1 is SGHDN, CDR2 FVKESK, per germline. CDR3 length: 15 residues. Clones were read by immunoSEQ multiplex PCR, and TCRdb kept only the in-frame ones, dropping some. This sample has about 43,000 clones; over 70% occur once, and the top ten carry about 0.6%. Single viable CD3+CD4+CD8-CD45RO+ cells were sorted as the memory CD4+ T cells. After thawing, CD4+ T cells were positively selected. Regarding this clone: Its specificity is not known.

The chain couples TRBV14 to TRBJ1-1; 7 bases align to TRBD1. This TCR came from an adult in good health and CMV-seronegative. The sequenced sample consisted of memory CD4+ T cells from blood. The CDR3 region has the DNA TGTGCCAGCAGTCGTAAGACAGGGTTAATCACTGAAGCTTTCTTT. Its translation is CASSRKTGLITEAFF. Based on the CDR3 plus reference TRBV14 and TRBJ1-1, the full variable domain is EAGVTQFPSHSVIEKGQTVTLRCDPISGHDNLYWYRRVMGKEIKFLLHFVKESKQDESGMPNNRFLAERTGGTYSTLKVQPAELEDSGVYFCASSRKTGLITEAFFGQGTRLTVV.